One sample yielded the 4 T cell receptor beta chains listed below, sequenced in a study of regulatory T cells in long-lasting Graves disease. The time point denotes: newly diagnosed GD, antithyroid drugs for less than 3 months. PBMC RNA was the source of the TCR library. Researchers made TCR beta libraries by using iRepertoire HTBI primers and running Arm-PCR on CDR3 regions. Via MiXCR, TCRdb re-called the multiplex PCR reads, giving one row per CDR3 protein. The sample contains under 250,000 distinct CDR3 sequences, roughly 19% of which appear only once. These data were also reused for a study on T cells in Graves' hyperthyroidism and ophthalmopathy.

Here the sequenced sample was peripheral blood mononuclear cells (PBMCs), taken at new diagnosis, from a patient treated with antithyroid drugs. These receptors were obtained from a woman in her twenties or thirties with Graves disease.

This clonotype was seen many times. The chain recombines TRBV28 with TRBJ2-3; D is uncertain. V lost 4 bases to trimming and J lost 14 bases, with 16 bases between them. The CDR3 length is 12 residues. The V gene's germline CDR1 is MDHEN and CDR2 SYDVKM. The CDR3: CASSSWTVNVYF. As DNA, the CDR3 is TGTGCCAGCAGTTCCTGGACCGTTAACGTGTATTTT. Variable domain in full (rest from reference TRBV28 and TRBJ2-3): DVKVTQSSRYLVKRTGEKVFLECVQDMDHENMFWYRQDPGLGLRLIYFSYDVKMKEKGDIPEGYSVSREKKERFSLILESASTNQTSMYLCASSSWTVNVYFGPGTRLTVL.

This clonotype has a count of ten or more. V is TRBV20-1 and J is TRBJ2-3; D is undetermined. The CDR3 has 13 amino acids. The V end lost 4 bases, the J end lost 2 bases, and 10 bases lay between the germline ends. Germline CDR1 reads DFQATT; CDR2 reads SNEGSKA (reference sequence). CDR3 coding DNA: TGCAGTGCTACCGAGCCTCTCACAGATACGCAGTATTTT. Translating gives CSATEPLTDTQYF.

This clonotype has at least ten counts. V gene TRBV12-3 or TRBV12-4 combines with J gene TRBJ1-2, with 11 bases that match TRBD1. With V trimmed by 5 bases and J by 4 bases, 3 bases remained unmatched. The CDR3 has 14 amino acids. This CDR3 reads CASSGQGAIYGYTF. The CDR3 bases are TGTGCCAGCAGTGGACAGGGGGCCATCTATGGCTACACCTTC.

The CDR3 bases are TGTGCCAGCAGCCTCGGGACAGAGTACGAGCAGTACTTC. Protein: CASSLGTEYEQYF. V usage is TRBV5-5 and J usage is TRBJ2-7; 7 nucleotides match TRBD1. V shed 4 bases, J shed 4 bases, and the junction held 5 bases outside the gene matches. Germline V lookup: CDR1 SGHKS, CDR2 YYEKEE (reference sequence). The CDR3 totals 13 residues. The full variable domain, completed using reference TRBV5-5 and TRBJ2-7, is DAGVTQSPTHLIKTRGQQVTLRCSPISGHKSVSWYQQVLGQGPQFIFQYYEKEERGRGNFPDRFSARQFPNYSSELNVNALLLGDSALYLCASSLGTEYEQYFGPGTRLTVT.